The 12 T cell receptor beta chains reported below all come from one sample, sequenced in a study of T-cell reconstitution after alpha-beta-depleted transplantation in children. Construction of the TCRbeta library involved unique molecular identifiers. TCRdb analysed the PCR reads with MiXCR anew, one entry per CDR3 protein. The table shows almost 500,000 distinct CDR3 sequences, with under 15% occurring only once. The sequences come from PBMCs from the stem cell graft donor, collected from the stem cell graft. These receptors originate from a human donor who donated a stem cell graft to a child with combined immunodeficiency.

This clonotype was counted many times. V is TRBV30 and J is TRBJ2-2, with 10 bases fitting TRBD1. The CDR3 sequence is 18 residues long. V gave up 7 bases and J gave up 1 base; unmatched junction bases: 15. CDR1 and CDR2 (germline): GTSNPN, SVGIG (reference sequence). CDR3 bases: TGTGCCTCACCAATTGGCGGGACAGGGGCCAGGAACACCGGGGAGCTGTTTTTT. This gives the protein CASPIGGTGARNTGELFF.

V usage is TRBV20-1 and J usage is TRBJ2-3, with D perhaps being TRBD1 or TRBD2 (5 bases each). The V gene's germline CDR1 is DFQATT and CDR2 SNEGSKA (reference sequence). Trimming stripped 5 bases from V and 0 bases from J, with 15 bases between. CDR3 size: 15 residues. The CDR3 spells CSAPRGGTSTDTQYF. Written as DNA, the CDR3 is TGCAGTGCTCCCCGGGGCGGAACTAGCACAGATACGCAGTATTTT.

This clonotype appeared a few times. The gene calls are TRBV9 and TRBJ1-5, with TRBD1 matching over 9 bases. CDR3 length: 14 amino acids. Germline lookup yields CDR1 SGDLS and CDR2 YYNGEE. J lost 4 bases, V lost 3 bases, and 2 bases had no gene match. CDR3 in amino acids: CASSGTGDNQPQHF. In nucleotides, the CDR3 is TGTGCCAGCAGCGGGACAGGGGATAATCAGCCCCAGCATTTT.

There are a few counts of this clonotype. This chain links TRBV2 with TRBJ2-1, with D maybe TRBD2 (6 bases). Germline V lookup: CDR1 SNHLY, CDR2 FYNNEI. The CDR3 loop spans 14 amino acids. V lost 4 bases and J 2 bases, leaving 9 bases between the germline ends. This CDR3 is CASSAGVPYNEQFF. For the CDR3, the DNA is TGTGCCAGCAGTGCGGGGGTTCCCTACAATGAGCAGTTCTTC. The whole variable domain, remainder taken from reference TRBV2 and TRBJ2-1, is EPEVTQTPSHQVTQMGQEVILRCVPISNHLYFYWYRQILGQKVEFLVSFYNNEISEKSEIFDDQFSVERPDGSNFTLKIRSTKLEDSAMYFCASSAGVPYNEQFFGPGTRLTVL.

The chain uses TRBV29-1 and TRBJ2-5, with TRBD2 identical over 7 bases. Losses at the gene ends were 4 bases for V and 1 base for J; bases not matched to a gene: 3. Per the germline V gene, CDR1 is SQVTM and CDR2 is ANQGSEA. CDR3 length equals 13 residues. CDR3 nucleotides: TGCAGCGTTGTGCGGGGGATCCAAGAGACCCAGTACTTC. Its translation: CSVVRGIQETQYF.

This clonotype has more than one count but fewer than ten. The chain couples TRBV12-3 or TRBV12-4 to TRBJ2-1; 13 bases align to TRBD2. The CDR3 loop spans 16 amino acids. V lost 1 base to trimming and J lost 8 bases; unmatched junction nucleotides: 5. DNA of the CDR3: TGTGCCAGCAGTTTAGTTTTACTAGCGGGGGGGGATGAGCAGTTCTTC. Translated, it gives CASSLVLLAGGDEQFF.

For the CDR3, the DNA is TGCGCCAGCAGCTTGGAAGGGACAGGGGATCCAAAGAACTATGGCTACACCTTC. It encodes CASSLEGTGDPKNYGYTF. This chain uses TRBV5-1 with TRBJ1-2; 10 nucleotides match TRBD1. The J segment lost 2 bases and the V segment lost 0 bases, leaving 10 bases of the junction unmatched. Germline lookup yields CDR1 SGHRS and CDR2 YFSETQ. The CDR3 loop spans 18 amino acids.

The chain combines TRBV2 with TRBJ2-7; no clear D. Germline CDR1 and CDR2: SNHLY and FYNNEI. The ends were cut back, 4 bases at V and 2 bases at J, with 9 bases in the middle. The CDR3 is made up of 13 amino acids. The CDR3 DNA sequence: TGTGCCAGCAGTGGGAAAGAGGCCTACGAGCAGTACTTC. Protein: CASSGKEAYEQYF.

In this sample, this clonotype turned up a few times. V gene TRBV12-3 or TRBV12-4 combines with J gene TRBJ2-3, with TRBD2 identical over 7 bases. The trim removed 6 bases at V and 8 bases at J, leaving 2 bases unmatched. This CDR3 is 11 amino acids long. The CDR3 is CASRSGITQYF. For the CDR3, the DNA is TGTGCCAGCAGGAGCGGGATTACGCAGTATTTT.

This clonotype was detected ten times or more. V and J are TRBV7-6 and TRBJ2-2; D may be TRBD1 or TRBD2 (5 bases each). V shed 3 bases and J shed 6 bases, with 8 bases lying between them. The CDR3 sequence is 13 residues long. Germline V gene lookup returns CDR1 SGHVS and CDR2 FNYEAQ. CDR3 region: CASSLGVPGELFF. For the CDR3, the DNA is TGTGCCAGCAGCTTGGGGGTCCCCGGGGAGCTGTTTTTT.

In this sample, this clonotype turned up a few times. This chain connects TRBV21-1 to TRBJ2-7; TRBD1 is taken as the D call from the table, unchecked against the DNA. TRBV21-1 is termed a pseudogene. The CDR3 consists of 13 residues. CDR3 coding DNA: TGTGCCAGCAGCAGGGGACAGACCTACGAGCAGTACTTC. It encodes CASSRGQTYEQYF.

This clonotype was detected only a few times. The chain combines TRBV30 with TRBJ1-3; D uncertain. Germline assignment: CDR1 GTSNPN and CDR2 SVGIG (reference sequence). The CDR3 length is 15 residues. With 4 bases removed from V and 2 bases from J, the gap between germline ends came to 15 bases. The CDR3 is CAWNSYLTTGNTIYF. The CDR3 nucleotides read TGTGCCTGGAATTCCTATCTGACGACTGGAAACACCATATATTTT. The whole variable domain, filled in from reference TRBV30 and TRBJ1-3, reads SQTIHQWPATLVQPVGSPLSLECTVEGTSNPNLYWYRQAAGRGLQLLFYSVGIGQISSEVPQNLSASRPQDRQFILSSKKLLLSDSGFYLCAWNSYLTTGNTIYFGEGSWLTVV.